These T cell receptor beta chains were read from a single sample in a study of blood T cell repertoires in COVID-19. The data were produced by immunoSEQ multiplex PCR, yet TCRdb's version contains in-frame clones alone and is incomplete. Among around 620,000 clones listed, 85% to 90% were seen once. Sequenced: peripheral blood. Receptor source: a woman under 30 with acute or convalescent COVID-19. The CDR3 runs from the conserved cysteine through the conserved F or W. Fields, in order: V gene, clone size, D gene, J gene, CDR3 length, CDR3 protein, CDR3 DNA. D genes are given only for firm matches. Only part of the rows carry a size: once, few, many, or a class if the clone is expanded.

TRBV5-5	.	TRBD2	TRBJ2-1	15	CASSMATSGGGEQFF	TGTGCCAGCAGCATGGCGACTAGCGGGGGTGGTGAGCAGTTCTTC
TRBV7-7	.	.	TRBJ1-5	15	CASSPGALGNQPQHF	TGTGCCAGCAGCCCTGGGGCCCTGGGAAATCAGCCCCAGCATTTT
TRBV19	.	TRBD1	TRBJ2-7	13	CASSRRQGDEQYF	TGTGCCAGTAGTAGGCGACAGGGGGACGAGCAGTACTTC
TRBV29-1	few	.	TRBJ1-1	11	CSVSRGGEAFF	TGCAGCGTCTCCCGGGGGGGGGAGGCTTTCTTT
TRBV5-1	.	.	TRBJ1-4	14	CASSLDSLNEKLFF	TGCGCCAGCAGCTTGGACAGTCTTAATGAAAAACTGTTTTTT
TRBV19	.	TRBD1	TRBJ2-7	11	CASSLGQGIAF	TGTGCCAGTAGTCTCGGACAGGGGATAGCCTTC
TRBV18	.	.	TRBJ1-1	15	CASSPREGVNTEAFF	TGTGCCAGCTCACCTAGGGAAGGGGTGAACACTGAAGCTTTCTTT
TRBV9	.	TRBD1	TRBJ1-1	17	CASSVVPLGQVPTEAFF	TGTGCCAGCAGCGTAGTCCCCCTCGGACAGGTACCCACTGAAGCTTTCTTT
TRBV6-5	.	.	TRBJ2-2	11	CASCGTGELFF	TGTGCCAGCTGCGGCACCGGGGAGCTGTTTTTT
TRBV2	.	TRBD2	TRBJ2-3	14	CASRTSGGAGTQYF	TGTGCCAGCAGGACTAGCGGGGGGGCCGGTACGCAGTATTTT
TRBV27	.	TRBD1	TRBJ1-2	13	CASSDRGIYGYTF	TGTGCCAGCAGCGACAGGGGTATCTATGGCTACACCTTC
TRBV3-1/TRBV3-2	.	.	TRBJ1-2	14	CASSRDRYNYGYTF	TGTGCCAGCAGCCGAGACAGGTATAACTATGGCTACACCTTC
TRBV24-1	.	TRBD1	TRBJ2-7	15	CATSDSRGSAYEQYF	TGTGCCACCAGTGATTCCAGGGGGTCGGCTTACGAGCAGTACTTC
TRBV9	.	.	TRBJ1-5	15	CASSLTGGGNQPQHF	TGTGCCAGCAGCTTAACTGGGGGGGGCAATCAGCCCCAGCATTTT